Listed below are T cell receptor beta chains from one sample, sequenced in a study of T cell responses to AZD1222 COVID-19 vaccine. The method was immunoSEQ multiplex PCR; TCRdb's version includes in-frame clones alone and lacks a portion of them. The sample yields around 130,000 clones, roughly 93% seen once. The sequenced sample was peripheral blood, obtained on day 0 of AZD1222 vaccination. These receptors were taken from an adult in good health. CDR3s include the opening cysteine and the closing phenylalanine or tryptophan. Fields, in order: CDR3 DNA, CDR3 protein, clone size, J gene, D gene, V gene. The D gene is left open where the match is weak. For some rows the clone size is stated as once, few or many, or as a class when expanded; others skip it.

CDR3nt: TGTGCCAGCAGTGAAGGGACCGCCCTGCGTCACGAGCAGTACTTC
CDR3aa: CASSEGTALRHEQYF
abundance: .
j_gene: TRBJ2-7
d_gene: .
v_gene: TRBV6-1

CDR3nt: TGTGCCAGTAGTATAGGCGTGACAACAATTAACTATGGCTACACCTTC
CDR3aa: CASSIGVTTINYGYTF
abundance: .
j_gene: TRBJ1-2
d_gene: .
v_gene: TRBV19

CDR3nt: TGTGCCAGCAGCCTTCGCTCCTACGAGCAGTACTTC
CDR3aa: CASSLRSYEQYF
abundance: .
j_gene: TRBJ2-7
d_gene: .
v_gene: TRBV3-1/TRBV3-2

CDR3nt: TGTGCCAGCAGCAATTTGGATAGGCGGCAAGAGACCCAGTACTTC
CDR3aa: CASSNLDRRQETQYF
abundance: .
j_gene: TRBJ2-5
d_gene: .
v_gene: TRBV21-1

CDR3nt: TGTGCCAGCAAGTACACAGGGGGCACTACTGAAGCTTTCTTT
CDR3aa: CASKYTGGTTEAFF
abundance: .
j_gene: TRBJ1-1
d_gene: TRBD1
v_gene: TRBV6-5

CDR3nt: TGTGCCAGCAGCCAAGGACTAGCGGGAGGGAGGATTCCCTACGAGCAGTACTTC
CDR3aa: CASSQGLAGGRIPYEQYF
abundance: .
j_gene: TRBJ2-7
d_gene: TRBD2
v_gene: TRBV7-2

CDR3nt: TGTGCCAGCAGCGTGACAGTAAATCAGCCCCAGCATTTT
CDR3aa: CASSVTVNQPQHF
abundance: .
j_gene: TRBJ1-5
d_gene: .
v_gene: TRBV9

CDR3nt: TGTGCCAGCAGCCCCATCCCCACAGGGGAGGGAGAGACCCAGTACTTC
CDR3aa: CASSPIPTGEGETQYF
abundance: .
j_gene: TRBJ2-5
d_gene: .
v_gene: TRBV7-9

CDR3nt: TGTGCCAGCACCCCACCCTTCGGAGGCACCGGGGAGCTGTTTTTT
CDR3aa: CASTPPFGGTGELFF
abundance: .
j_gene: TRBJ2-2
d_gene: .
v_gene: TRBV25-1

CDR3nt: TGTGCCAGCAGCCTAAGACACCCAACTAATGAAAAACTGTTTTTT
CDR3aa: CASSLRHPTNEKLFF
abundance: .
j_gene: TRBJ1-4
d_gene: .
v_gene: TRBV3-1/TRBV3-2

CDR3nt: TGCGCCAGCGACTCCGGGACAGGGCTTGGGAACACTGAAGCTTTCTTT
CDR3aa: CASDSGTGLGNTEAFF
abundance: .
j_gene: TRBJ1-1
d_gene: TRBD1
v_gene: TRBV5-1

CDR3nt: TGTGCCAGCAGCCAGGGACTCCAACCCTATGGCTACACCTTC
CDR3aa: CASSQGLQPYGYTF
abundance: .
j_gene: TRBJ1-2
d_gene: .
v_gene: TRBV14

CDR3nt: TGTGCCAGCAGCACCCCAGGGGCTGGGTTCGGGCCAGAGAATGGCTACACCTTC
CDR3aa: CASSTPGAGFGPENGYTF
abundance: .
j_gene: TRBJ1-2
d_gene: .
v_gene: TRBV5-6

CDR3nt: TGTGCCAGCAGCCCAGAGCCCGACAGATACGAGCAGTACTTC
CDR3aa: CASSPEPDRYEQYF
abundance: .
j_gene: TRBJ2-7
d_gene: .
v_gene: TRBV3-1/TRBV3-2

CDR3nt: TGTGCCAGCAGCTTCCGGACTTATGGCTACACCTTC
CDR3aa: CASSFRTYGYTF
abundance: .
j_gene: TRBJ1-2
d_gene: .
v_gene: TRBV7-9

CDR3nt: TGTGCCACCAGCGTAACAGGGGACCCCAGAATATATGGCTACACCTTC
CDR3aa: CATSVTGDPRIYGYTF
abundance: few
j_gene: TRBJ1-2
d_gene: TRBD1
v_gene: TRBV15

CDR3nt: TGTGCCAGTACCAGGGGACACCCCACCGGGGAGCTGTTTTTT
CDR3aa: CASTRGHPTGELFF
abundance: .
j_gene: TRBJ2-2
d_gene: .
v_gene: TRBV19

CDR3nt: TGTGCCAGCTCACCAGGAGGCACAGATACGCAGTATTTT
CDR3aa: CASSPGGTDTQYF
abundance: once
j_gene: TRBJ2-3
d_gene: .
v_gene: TRBV18

CDR3nt: TGTGCCAGCAGCCAAGGACAGGGGTACTATGGCTACACCTTC
CDR3aa: CASSQGQGYYGYTF
abundance: once
j_gene: TRBJ1-2
d_gene: TRBD1
v_gene: TRBV14

CDR3nt: TGTGCCAGCTCTCCACAGGGGGCCGGCACAGATACGCAGTATTTT
CDR3aa: CASSPQGAGTDTQYF
abundance: .
j_gene: TRBJ2-3
d_gene: TRBD1
v_gene: TRBV18

CDR3nt: TGTGCCACCAGTGATAGGAAGAGTCAGCCCCAGCATTTT
CDR3aa: CATSDRKSQPQHF
abundance: .
j_gene: TRBJ1-5
d_gene: .
v_gene: TRBV24-1

CDR3nt: TGTGCCAGCAGCAAATCTAGCGTGGACTTC
CDR3aa: CASSKSSVDF
abundance: .
j_gene: TRBJ2-5
d_gene: .
v_gene: TRBV21-1

CDR3nt: TGTGCCAGCAGCCCCCCAAGCGGCCCATACGAGCAGTACTTC
CDR3aa: CASSPPSGPYEQYF
abundance: .
j_gene: TRBJ2-7
d_gene: .
v_gene: TRBV28

CDR3nt: TGTGCCAGCAGCGCGACCCGGGACAGGGCTGCTTGGGCCAACGTCCTGACTTTC
CDR3aa: CASSATRDRAAWANVLTF
abundance: few
j_gene: TRBJ2-6
d_gene: TRBD1
v_gene: TRBV7-9

CDR3nt: TGTGCCAGCAGCATCCGGGACAGGGACTATGGCTACACCTTC
CDR3aa: CASSIRDRDYGYTF
abundance: .
j_gene: TRBJ1-2
d_gene: TRBD1
v_gene: TRBV7-8

CDR3nt: TGTGCCAGCAGCTTAGTCACCTCTTCACACGATACGCAGTATTTT
CDR3aa: CASSLVTSSHDTQYF
abundance: .
j_gene: TRBJ2-3
d_gene: .
v_gene: TRBV7-9

CDR3nt: TGTGCCAGTAGTATAGGTCACAACTTCAACTATGGCTACACCTTC
CDR3aa: CASSIGHNFNYGYTF
abundance: .
j_gene: TRBJ1-2
d_gene: .
v_gene: TRBV19